What follows describes a single T cell receptor beta chain. This sample stems from a study of cytomegalovirus exposure and HLA in healthy donors. The PCR used 60 Vbeta and 13 Jbeta primers. Data came from immunoSEQ multiplex PCR; TCRdb stores just in-frame clones and leaves some out. This table has more than 110,000 clones, roughly two thirds appearing once. This TCR derives from a human donor in good health. The specimen sequenced was PBMCs.

CDR3 coding DNA: TGCGCCAGCAATCCGGGCTCCTACAATGAGCAGTTCTTC. It translates to CASNPGSYNEQFF. V and J are TRBV5-1 and TRBJ2-1, with no clear D. Trimming left V 6 bases short and J 0 bases short, with 7 bases between. CDR1 and CDR2 (germline): SGHRS, YFSETQ. This CDR3 comprises 13 residues.